The 27 T cell receptor beta chains below were found in one sample sequenced in a study of T-cell reconstitution after alpha-beta-depleted transplantation in children. During its preparation, the TCRbeta library received unique molecular identifiers. From the PCR reads, TCRdb called clonotypes with MiXCR, one entry per CDR3 protein. The sample comprises some 120,000 distinct CDR3 sequences, 10% of which are singletons, and under 35% rests with the top ten. The input for sequencing was PBMCs, taken before TCRalphabeta/CD19-depleted stem cell transplant. All receptors come from a boy aged 2-9 years with acute lymphoblastic leukemia, due to receive a stem cell transplant.

This clonotype was detected only a few times. V and J are TRBV5-8 and TRBJ2-7; D is uncertain. The V and J ends lost 0 bases and 5 bases respectively, with 12 bases between them. CDR3 length equals 14 residues. Germline CDR1 is SGHTS and CDR2 is YDEGEE. The CDR3 DNA reads as TGTGCCAGCAGCTTGGCCATTCATGGGGACGAGCAGTACTTC. Translated, it gives CASSLAIHGDEQYF.

This clonotype was seen repeatedly, ten times or more. The rearrangement uses TRBV15 and TRBJ2-3, with 9 bases identical to TRBD2. Germline V gene lookup returns CDR1 LNHNV and CDR2 YYDKDF (reference sequence). This CDR3 has 15 amino acids. J was trimmed by 0 bases and V by 2 bases; bases with no gene match: 0. The CDR3 loop reads CATSRLAGSTDTQYF. DNA for the CDR3: TGTGCCACCAGCAGACTAGCGGGGAGCACAGATACGCAGTATTTT.

This clonotype was counted at least ten times. The chain links TRBV5-1 to TRBJ2-7, with 11 bases aligning to TRBD2. From germline, CDR1 is SGHRS and CDR2 YFSETQ. Unmatched junction bases numbered 10, after V lost 4 bases and J lost 7 bases. The CDR3 covers 15 residues. CDR3 DNA: TGCGCCAGCAGCCTACGGACTAGCGGGTTTAATGAGCAGTACTTC. This encodes CASSLRTSGFNEQYF.

At least ten counts were recorded for this clonotype. The J gene is TRBJ1-1, the V gene TRBV9; D is ambiguous. CDR1 SGDLS and CDR2 YYNGEE come from the germline V gene. V lost 0 bases and J lost 8, with 8 bases in between. The CDR3 consists of 12 residues. The CDR3 nucleotides read TGTGCCAGCAGCGTAGGTGTTGTAGAAGCTTTCTTT. It yields the protein CASSVGVVEAFF.

The rearrangement links TRBV13 to TRBJ2-7; 7 bases map to TRBD1. CDR3 length: 14 amino acids. The J segment lost 2 bases and the V segment lost 2 bases, leaving 3 bases of the junction unmatched. The germline V gene has CDR1 PRHDT and CDR2 FYEKMQ (reference sequence). CDR3 DNA: TGTGCCAGCAGCTTACAGGGACAGACCTACGAGCAGTACTTC. This codes for CASSLQGQTYEQYF. The full variable domain, rest sourced from reference TRBV13 and TRBJ2-7, is AAGVIQSPRHLIKEKRETATLKCYPIPRHDTVYWYQQGPGQDPQFLISFYEKMQSDKGSIPDRFSAQQFSDYHSELNMSSLELGDSALYFCASSLQGQTYEQYFGPGTRLTVT.

This clonotype appeared many times. The V gene is TRBV11-2, the J gene TRBJ2-1, with 13 bases matching TRBD2. The germline V gene encodes CDR1 SGHAT and CDR2 FQNNGV. The length of the CDR3 is 21 residues. V lost 1 base and J lost 5; bases outside the gene matches: 17. CDR3 in amino acids: CASSLVGLAGARGRTNNEQFF. As DNA, the CDR3 is TGTGCCAGCAGCTTAGTAGGACTAGCGGGAGCCCGAGGGAGGACTAACAATGAGCAGTTCTTC.

The J gene is TRBJ1-4, the V gene TRBV7-6; D might be TRBD1 (6 bases). Trimming stripped 5 bases from V and 2 bases from J, with 15 bases between. In germline, CDR1 is SGHVS, CDR2 FNYEAQ. The CDR3 has 16 amino acids. CDR3 sequence: CASSHRRGATNEKLFF. The CDR3 nucleotides are TGTGCCAGCAGCCACCGACGGGGGGCGACTAATGAAAAACTGTTTTTT.

This clonotype was seen a handful of times. The CDR3 nucleotides are TGTGCCAGCAGTCCCGGAGGGCCTAATGAGCAGTTCTTC. Translated: CASSPGGPNEQFF. This chain connects TRBV6-5 to TRBJ2-1; a weak D match, TRBD2 (6 bases). The germline CDR1 and CDR2 sequences are MNHEY and SVGAGI. This CDR3 has 13 residues. The V and J ends lost 5 bases and 7 bases respectively, with 12 bases between them.

The chain couples TRBV7-9 to TRBJ2-4, with unresolved D. With 5 bases removed from V and 7 bases from J, the gap between germline ends came to 18 bases. The CDR3 covers 15 residues. Germline lookup yields CDR1 SEHNR and CDR2 FQNEAQ (reference sequence). The CDR3 sequence is CASSPTIGDGNIQYF. The CDR3 DNA is TGTGCCAGCAGCCCCACGATTGGGGATGGGAACATTCAGTACTTC.

This clonotype was picked up a small number of times. The genes are TRBV20-1 and TRBJ2-7, with 10 bases that match TRBD1. The CDR3 extends over 15 amino acids. Losses at the gene ends were 4 bases for V and 1 base for J; bases not matched to a gene: 7. In germline, CDR1 is DFQATT, CDR2 SNEGSKA (reference sequence). CDR3 sequence: CSAIPGTGASYEQYF. As DNA, the CDR3 is TGCAGTGCTATCCCCGGGACAGGGGCGTCCTACGAGCAGTACTTC.

The V gene is TRBV2, the J gene TRBJ2-7; D might be TRBD1 (6 bases). Germline CDR1 is SNHLY and CDR2 is FYNNEI. V gave up 0 bases and J gave up 6 bases, with 12 bases separating them. This CDR3 is 14 amino acids long. CDR3 DNA sequence: TGTGCCAGCAGTGAAGCGGGACAAATGTCCGAGCAGTACTTC. It encodes CASSEAGQMSEQYF.

Ten or more counts support this clonotype. The gene calls are TRBV6-1 and TRBJ2-7; 8 bases line up with TRBD1. CDR1 and CDR2 from the germline V gene are MNHNS and SASEGT. V shed 8 bases and J 3 bases; nucleotides not matched to a gene: 9. The CDR3 is 14 residues long. The CDR3 coding sequence is TGTGCCAGCGGGAGAGGACAGGGAGTCTACGAGCAGTACTTC. Protein product: CASGRGQGVYEQYF.

This clonotype was picked up many times. The J gene is TRBJ2-1, the V gene TRBV7-9; D may match TRBD1 or TRBD2 (5 bases each). Between the trimmed V and J ends, which lost 5 bases and 11 bases, there was a span of 10 bases. The CDR3 runs 11 residues. Germline CDR1 and CDR2: SEHNR and FQNEAQ (reference sequence). CDR3 DNA: TGTGCCAGCAGCGTCGGGGACCAGCAGTTCTTC. Translation gives CASSVGDQQFF.

This chain uses TRBV5-1 with TRBJ2-7; D possibly corresponds to TRBD1 (6 bases). The germline CDR1 and CDR2 sequences are SGHRS and YFSETQ. The CDR3 spans 15 residues. Trimming left V 4 bases short and J 6 bases short, with 20 bases between. CDR3 sequence: CASSEGPGQAREQYF. The CDR3 DNA follows: TGCGCCAGCAGCGAGGGACCGGGACAAGCCCGCGAGCAGTACTTC.

The table lists this clonotype with a few counts. The V and J genes are TRBV5-1 and TRBJ1-1; D ambiguous. Between the trimmed V and J ends, which lost 4 bases and 0 bases, there was a span of 13 bases. The CDR3 extends over 15 amino acids. The germline V gene encodes CDR1 SGHRS and CDR2 YFSETQ. CDR3 in amino acids: CASSPLAALNTEAFF. DNA for the CDR3: TGCGCCAGCAGCCCCCTGGCAGCTTTGAACACTGAAGCTTTCTTT.

The sample holds many counts of this clonotype. V gene TRBV7-9 combines with J gene TRBJ1-2; 9 bases fit TRBD1. The V and J ends lost 5 bases and 5 bases, in that order; junction bases with no gene match: 6. The CDR3 covers 14 residues. Germline CDR1 and CDR2: SEHNR and FQNEAQ (reference sequence). In nucleotides, the CDR3 is TGTGCCAGCAGCCCAGGGACAGGGTTATATGGCTACACCTTC. It yields the protein CASSPGTGLYGYTF.

V is TRBV4-1 and J is TRBJ2-1; 8 nucleotides align to TRBD2. The CDR3 totals 16 residues. V shed 0 bases and J 8 bases; nucleotides not matched to a gene: 9. Germline CDR1 and CDR2: MGHRA and YSYEKL. CDR3 protein: CASSQEGSGRGDEQFF. The CDR3 DNA reads as TGCGCCAGCAGCCAAGAGGGGAGCGGGAGAGGGGATGAGCAGTTCTTC.

This clonotype came up many times. The chain uses TRBV5-1 and TRBJ2-7, with D perhaps given as TRBD1 or TRBD2 (7 bases each). CDR3 length: 15 residues. Trimming pared 2 bases from V and 2 bases from J, leaving 14 bases between. Germline lookup yields CDR1 SGHRS and CDR2 YFSETQ. Here the CDR3 reads CASSFTTGRAYEQYF. DNA of the CDR3: TGCGCCAGCAGCTTTACGACAGGGAGGGCCTACGAGCAGTACTTC.

V and J are TRBV18 and TRBJ2-1; possibly TRBD1 for D (5 bases). Germline-derived CDR1 and CDR2 are KGHSH and LQKENI. CDR3 length equals 15 residues. V gave up 6 bases and J gave up 5 bases, with 17 bases separating them. CDR3 amino acids: CASSRAGPGNNEQFF. The CDR3 bases are TGTGCCAGCTCCCGGGCAGGGCCGGGTAACAATGAGCAGTTCTTC.

The rearrangement uses TRBV5-1 and TRBJ1-2, with D possibly TRBD1 on 6 matching bases. The germline gives CDR1 SGHRS, CDR2 YFSETQ. The CDR3 has 15 residues. The V and J ends lost 0 bases and 0 bases respectively, with 9 bases between them. The CDR3 is CASSLVGAPNYGYTF. The CDR3 region has the DNA TGCGCCAGCAGCTTGGTGGGGGCTCCTAACTATGGCTACACCTTC.

This clonotype came up a few times. This sequence joins TRBV20-1 and TRBJ2-3, with D possibly TRBD2 on 6 matching bases. Germline assignment: CDR1 DFQATT and CDR2 SNEGSKA (reference sequence). The CDR3 length is 15 residues. V was cut by 5 bases and J by 2 bases, with 17 bases left in between. The CDR3 loop reads CSAEGSRDFTDTQYF. In DNA, the CDR3 is TGCAGTGCTGAGGGCTCCAGGGACTTCACAGATACGCAGTATTTT.

This clonotype was counted between two and nine times. This chain links TRBV5-1 with TRBJ1-2; 7 nucleotides match TRBD1. The length of the CDR3 is 14 residues. V shed 1 base, J shed 2 bases, and the junction held 2 bases outside the gene matches. CDR1 SGHRS and CDR2 YFSETQ come from the germline V gene. The CDR3 spells CASSLTQGNYGYTF. The CDR3 DNA is TGCGCCAGCAGCTTGACACAGGGGAACTATGGCTACACCTTC.

This clonotype was seen a few times. The chain carries TRBV10-1 and TRBJ1-1; no clear D gene. This CDR3 comprises 12 residues. Trimming removed 4 bases at V and 2 bases at J, with 5 bases between. Germline loops: CDR1 WNHNN, CDR2 SYGVQD (reference sequence). CDR3 residues: CASSGGNTEAFF. The CDR3 DNA is TGCGCCAGCAGTGGGGGAAACACTGAAGCTTTCTTT.

This clonotype was seen a few times. This sequence joins TRBV5-1 and TRBJ2-2; weak D call: TRBD2 (6 bases). Germline loops: CDR1 SGHRS, CDR2 YFSETQ. Trimming removed 4 bases from V and 4 bases from J, with 8 bases in between. The CDR3 has 13 amino acids. CDR3 in DNA: TGCGCCAGCAGCGACGGGGGCACCGGGGAGCTGTTTTTT. It encodes CASSDGGTGELFF.

This clonotype was counted only a few times. The rearrangement joins TRBV5-1 to TRBJ2-7, with TRBD1 matching 10 bases. Germline values: CDR1 SGHRS, CDR2 YFSETQ. V lost 2 bases, J lost 4 bases, and 6 bases stayed unmatched. The CDR3 loop spans 15 amino acids. In DNA, the CDR3 is TGCGCCAGCAGCTTTGAGACAGGGGGCAGTTACGAGCAGTACTTC. This codes for CASSFETGGSYEQYF.

At least ten counts were recorded for this clonotype. This chain connects TRBV27 to TRBJ2-7, with TRBD2 identical over 7 bases. Trimming at V came to 3 bases and at J to 0 bases, leaving 5 bases not matched to a gene. The CDR3 sequence is 15 residues long. Germline CDR1 reads MNHEY; CDR2 reads SMNVEV (reference sequence). The CDR3 loop is CASSLGLTHSYEQYF. The CDR3 DNA is TGTGCCAGCAGTTTGGGACTAACCCACTCCTACGAGCAGTACTTC.

The rearrangement joins TRBV27 to TRBJ2-7, with D perhaps matching TRBD1 (5 bases). There are 13 residues in the CDR3. The germline V gene encodes CDR1 MNHEY and CDR2 SMNVEV (reference sequence). V was cut by 6 bases and J by 5 bases, with 14 bases left in between. The CDR3 DNA reads TGTGCCAGCAGCCCCAGGGTAGACGACGAGCAGTACTTC. It is translated as CASSPRVDDEQYF.